The next 5 T cell receptor beta chains were all read from a single sample in a study of T-cell reconstitution after alpha-beta-depleted transplantation in children. The library targeted TCRbeta and was prepared with unique molecular identifiers. TCRdb redid the calling of the PCR reads with MiXCR, one entry per CDR3 protein. Of about 610,000 distinct CDR3 sequences in the sample, roughly a tenth were seen once. The material sequenced was PBMCs from the stem cell graft donor, taken from the stem cell graft. These receptor sequences come from a human donor who donated a stem cell graft to a child with acute myeloid leukemia.

The chain combines TRBV11-2 with TRBJ2-7; no clear D. The CDR3 extends over 12 amino acids. Germline assignment: CDR1 SGHAT and CDR2 FQNNGV. V was cut by 4 bases and J by 3 bases, with 7 bases left in between. CDR3 amino acids: CASSSWVYEQYF. The DNA of the CDR3 is TGTGCCAGCAGCTCTTGGGTCTACGAGCAGTACTTC.

This clonotype was picked up many times. The rearrangement joins TRBV6-1 to TRBJ2-1; 11 nucleotides match TRBD2. CDR1 and CDR2 from the germline V gene are MNHNS and SASEGT. The CDR3 is 15 residues long. The trim removed 7 bases at V and 8 bases at J, leaving 10 bases unmatched. In DNA, the CDR3 is TGTGCCAGCAATCCCGGGACTAGCGGCAAGCATGAGCAGTTCTTC. It translates to CASNPGTSGKHEQFF.

The rearrangement joins TRBV29-1 to TRBJ2-3; D gene ambiguous. Looked up from germline, CDR1 is SQVTM and CDR2 is ANQGSEA. The CDR3 spans 17 residues. Trimming took 1 base from V and 0 from J, leaving 17 bases between them. The CDR3 region is CSVEGVWSSTSTDTQYF. CDR3 nucleotide sequence: TGCAGCGTTGAAGGGGTATGGAGCAGCACCAGCACAGATACGCAGTATTTT.

This chain links TRBV20-1 with TRBJ1-2; TRBD1 matches at 10 bases. The V gene end was trimmed by 3 bases and the J gene end by 7 bases; junction bases not matched to a gene: 5. The CDR3 has 13 residues. Looked up from germline, CDR1 is DFQATT and CDR2 is SNEGSKA (reference sequence). The CDR3 spells CSARSTGGTGYTF. The CDR3 nucleotides read TGCAGTGCTAGGTCGACAGGGGGCACTGGCTACACCTTC.

The CDR3 bases are TGTGCCAGCAGTTTTTCAGGGGCGGGCAATCAGCCCCAGCATTTT. It is translated as CASSFSGAGNQPQHF. This rearrangement joins TRBV28 to TRBJ1-5; D possibly corresponds to TRBD1 (6 bases). CDR3 size: 15 residues. Germline V gene data show CDR1 as MDHEN and CDR2 as SYDVKM. V was pared by 3 bases and J by 2 bases, with 11 bases between.